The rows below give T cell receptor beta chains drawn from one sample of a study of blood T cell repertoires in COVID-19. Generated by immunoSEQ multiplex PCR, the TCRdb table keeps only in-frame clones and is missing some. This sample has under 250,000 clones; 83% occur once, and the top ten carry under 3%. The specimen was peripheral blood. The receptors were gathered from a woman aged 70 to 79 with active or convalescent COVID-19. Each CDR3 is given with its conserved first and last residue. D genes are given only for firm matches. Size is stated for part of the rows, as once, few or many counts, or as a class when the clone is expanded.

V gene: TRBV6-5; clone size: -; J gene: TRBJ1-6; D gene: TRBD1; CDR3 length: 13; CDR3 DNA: TGTGCCAGCAGAGGACAGGGGATATCACCCCTCCACTTT; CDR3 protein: CASRGQGISPLHF
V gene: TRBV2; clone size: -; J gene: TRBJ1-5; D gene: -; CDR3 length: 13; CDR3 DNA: TGTGCCAGCAGCAGGGATAGCAATCAGCCCCAGCATTTT; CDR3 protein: CASSRDSNQPQHF
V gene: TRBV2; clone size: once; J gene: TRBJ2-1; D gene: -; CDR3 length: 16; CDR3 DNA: TGTGCCAGCACCCCCGGGAGGAGGGGGGCGTACAATGAGCAGTTCTTC; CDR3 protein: CASTPGRRGAYNEQFF
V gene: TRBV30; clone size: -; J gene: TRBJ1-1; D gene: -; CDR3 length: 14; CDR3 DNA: TGTGCCTGGAGTCGACTCAGAACGAACCCTGAAGCTTTCTTT; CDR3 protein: CAWSRLRTNPEAFF
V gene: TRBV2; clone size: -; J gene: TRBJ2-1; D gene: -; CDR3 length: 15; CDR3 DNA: TGTGCCAGCAGTGAATTCAACAGGGACTACAATGAGCAGTTCTTC; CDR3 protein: CASSEFNRDYNEQFF
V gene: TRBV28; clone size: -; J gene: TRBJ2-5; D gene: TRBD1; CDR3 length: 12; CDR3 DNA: TGTGCCAGCAGGCCAGGGGGAGAGACCCAGTACTTC; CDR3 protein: CASRPGGETQYF
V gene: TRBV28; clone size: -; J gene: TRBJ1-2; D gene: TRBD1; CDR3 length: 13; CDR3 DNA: TGTGCCAGCAGTTACGGGACAGTTTATGGCTACACCTTC; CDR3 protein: CASSYGTVYGYTF
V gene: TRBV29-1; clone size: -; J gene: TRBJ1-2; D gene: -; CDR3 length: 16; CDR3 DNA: TGCAGCGTTGGGGTCCAGGAGCAGGGATTGGGCCATGGCTACACCTTC; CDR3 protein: CSVGVQEQGLGHGYTF
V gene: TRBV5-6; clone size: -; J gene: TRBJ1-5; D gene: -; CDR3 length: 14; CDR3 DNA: TGTGCCAGCAGCGCTACAGGGTTCTATCAGCCCCAGCATTTT; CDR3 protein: CASSATGFYQPQHF
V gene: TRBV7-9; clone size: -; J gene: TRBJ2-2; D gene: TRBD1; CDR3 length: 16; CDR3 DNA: TGTGCCAGCAGCCTGACACCGGGACAGAGCACCGGGGAGCTGTTTTTT; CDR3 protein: CASSLTPGQSTGELFF
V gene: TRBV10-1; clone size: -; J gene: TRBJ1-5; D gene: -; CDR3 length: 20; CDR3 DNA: TGCGCCAGCAGTGAGAACCCCCCCGCCGATTCGGGGGGGAGCAATCAGCCCCAGCATTTT; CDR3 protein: CASSENPPADSGGSNQPQHF
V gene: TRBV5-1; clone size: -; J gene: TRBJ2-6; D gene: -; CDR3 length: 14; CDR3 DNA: TGCGCCAGCATGCGGGGCTCTGGGGCCAACGTCCTGACTTTC; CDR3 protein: CASMRGSGANVLTF
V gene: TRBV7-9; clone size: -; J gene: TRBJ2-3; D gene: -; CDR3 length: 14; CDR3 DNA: TGTGCCAGCAGCTCCTCCGGGAGCACAGATACGCAGTATTTT; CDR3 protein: CASSSSGSTDTQYF
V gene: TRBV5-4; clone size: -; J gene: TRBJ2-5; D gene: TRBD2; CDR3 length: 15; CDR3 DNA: TGTGCCAGCAGCTTCCCTAGCGGGAGGGAAGAGACCCAGTACTTC; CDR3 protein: CASSFPSGREETQYF
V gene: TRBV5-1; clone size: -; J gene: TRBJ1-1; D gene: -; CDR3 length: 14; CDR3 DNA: TGCGCCAGCAGCCCTAACAGCGGGGGGACTGAAGCTTTCTTT; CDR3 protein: CASSPNSGGTEAFF
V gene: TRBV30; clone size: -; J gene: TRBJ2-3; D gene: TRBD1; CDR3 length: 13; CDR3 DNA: TGTGCCTGGAGTGGGACAGGGGCAGATACGCAGTATTTT; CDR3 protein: CAWSGTGADTQYF
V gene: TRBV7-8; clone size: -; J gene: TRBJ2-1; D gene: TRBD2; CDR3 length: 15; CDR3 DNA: TGTGCCAGCAGTCTAGCGGGGGCCCTATACAATGAGCAGTTCTTC; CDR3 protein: CASSLAGALYNEQFF
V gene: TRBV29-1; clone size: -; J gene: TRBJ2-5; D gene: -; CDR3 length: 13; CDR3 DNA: TGCAGCGTTGCCGGGACAACCCAAGAGACCCAGTACTTC; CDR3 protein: CSVAGTTQETQYF
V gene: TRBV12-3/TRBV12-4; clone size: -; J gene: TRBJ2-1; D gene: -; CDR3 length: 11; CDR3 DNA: TGTGCCAGCAGCCTAAACAATGAGCAGTTCTTC; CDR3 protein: CASSLNNEQFF
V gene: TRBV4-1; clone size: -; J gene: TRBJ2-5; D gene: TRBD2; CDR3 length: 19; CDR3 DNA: TGCGCCAGCAGCCTAGAGCCCGGGACTAGCGGGGGGGCGGTCGAGACCCAGTACTTC; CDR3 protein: CASSLEPGTSGGAVETQYF
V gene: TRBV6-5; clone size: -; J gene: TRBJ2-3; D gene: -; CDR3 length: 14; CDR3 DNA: TGTGCCAGCAGTTATCTACAGGGTTCAGATACGCAGTATTTT; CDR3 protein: CASSYLQGSDTQYF
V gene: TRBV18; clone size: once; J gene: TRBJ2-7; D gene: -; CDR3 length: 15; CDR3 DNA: TGTGCCAGCTCACCTGGCGGGTCCCTCTCCTACGAGCAGTACTTC; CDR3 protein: CASSPGGSLSYEQYF
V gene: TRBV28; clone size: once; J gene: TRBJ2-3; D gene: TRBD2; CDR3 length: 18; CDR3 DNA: TGTGCCAGCAGTCCTACTAGCGGGAGGGCCGGAGGCACAGATACGCAGTATTTT; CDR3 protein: CASSPTSGRAGGTDTQYF
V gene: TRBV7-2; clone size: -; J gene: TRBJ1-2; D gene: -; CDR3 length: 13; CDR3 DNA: TGTGCCAGCAGCTCGTACACGGGATATGGCTACACCTTC; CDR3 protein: CASSSYTGYGYTF
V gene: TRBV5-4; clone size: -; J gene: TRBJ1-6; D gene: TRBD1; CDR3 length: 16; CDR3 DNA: TGTGCCAGCAGCCACGACAGGGCCCAGTTTGATTCACCCCTCCACTTT; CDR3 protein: CASSHDRAQFDSPLHF
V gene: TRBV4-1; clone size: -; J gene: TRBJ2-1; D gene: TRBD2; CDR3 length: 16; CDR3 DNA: TGCGCCAGCAGCCTCCTTGGACTAGCGCAGCACAATGAGCAGTTCTTC; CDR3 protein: CASSLLGLAQHNEQFF
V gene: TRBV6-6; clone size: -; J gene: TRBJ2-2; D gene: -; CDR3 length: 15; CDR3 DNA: TGTGCCAGCAGTTACGAGGGCCGGGCTACCGGGGAGCTGTTTTTT; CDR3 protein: CASSYEGRATGELFF
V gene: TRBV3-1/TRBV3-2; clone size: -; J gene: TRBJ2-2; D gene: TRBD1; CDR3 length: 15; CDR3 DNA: TGTGCCAGCAGCCTCAGGGGGTCGGGCACCGGGGAGCTGTTTTTT; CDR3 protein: CASSLRGSGTGELFF
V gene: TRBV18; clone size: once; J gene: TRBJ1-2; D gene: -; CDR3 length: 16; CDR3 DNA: TGTGCCAGCTCACCCCCCAACAGAGGGAGTTTCTATGGCTACACCTTC; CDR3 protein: CASSPPNRGSFYGYTF
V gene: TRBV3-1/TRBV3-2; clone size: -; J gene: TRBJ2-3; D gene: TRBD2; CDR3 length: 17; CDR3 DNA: TGTGCCAGCAGCCAAGATACGGGACTAGCGGGAGGGGATACGCAGTATTTT; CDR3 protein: CASSQDTGLAGGDTQYF
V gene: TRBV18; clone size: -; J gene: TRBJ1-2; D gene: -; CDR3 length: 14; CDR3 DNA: TGTGCCAGCTCACCGTCGGACACCAACTATGGCTACACCTTC; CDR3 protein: CASSPSDTNYGYTF
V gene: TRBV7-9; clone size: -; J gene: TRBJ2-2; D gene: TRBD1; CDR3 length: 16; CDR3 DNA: TGTGCCAGCAGCAAGACAGGGGGTTCGCTAACCGGGGAGCTGTTTTTT; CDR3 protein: CASSKTGGSLTGELFF
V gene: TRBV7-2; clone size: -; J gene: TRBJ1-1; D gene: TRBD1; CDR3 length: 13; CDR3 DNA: TGTGCCAGCAGCTTAAGACAGGGGGGTCGGGCTTTCTTT; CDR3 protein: CASSLRQGGRAFF